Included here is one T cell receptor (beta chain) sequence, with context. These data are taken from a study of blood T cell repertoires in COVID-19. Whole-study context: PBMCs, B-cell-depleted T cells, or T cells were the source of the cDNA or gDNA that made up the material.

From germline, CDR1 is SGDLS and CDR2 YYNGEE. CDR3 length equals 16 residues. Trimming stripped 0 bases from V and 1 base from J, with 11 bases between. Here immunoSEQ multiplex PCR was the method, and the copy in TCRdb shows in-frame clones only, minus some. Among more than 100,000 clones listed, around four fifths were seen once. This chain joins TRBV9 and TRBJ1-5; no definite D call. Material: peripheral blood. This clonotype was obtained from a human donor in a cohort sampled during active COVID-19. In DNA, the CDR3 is TGTGCCAGCAGCGTAGGGACGGGAAGGAGCAATCAGCCCCAGCATTTT. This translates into CASSVGTGRSNQPQHF. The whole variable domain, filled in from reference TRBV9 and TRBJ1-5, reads DSGVTQTPKHLITATGQRVTLRCSPRSGDLSVYWYQQSLDQGLQFLIQYYNGEERAKGNILERFSAQQFPDLHSELNLSSLELGDSALYFCASSVGTGRSNQPQHFGDGTRLSIL.